Below are 19 T cell receptor beta chains sequenced from a single sample in a study of T cell responses to AZD1222 COVID-19 vaccine. TCRdb keeps only in-frame clones here, not all; method: immunoSEQ multiplex PCR. The sample contains about 150,000 clones, about 93% of which appear only once. The source material was peripheral blood, sampled on day 0 of AZD1222 vaccination. The receptors were gathered from an adult in good health.

The chain employs TRBV27 and TRBJ1-5; the D is unclear. Deletions cut 3 bases from V and 5 bases from J, with 8 bases between. CDR3 length equals 13 residues. Germline V CDR1 and CDR2: MNHEY, SMNVEV (reference sequence). As DNA, the CDR3 is TGTGCCAGCAGTTTTTCGGGCGATCAGCCCCAGCATTTT. Amino acid sequence: CASSFSGDQPQHF.

The chain carries TRBV3-1 (or the pseudogene TRBV3-2) and TRBJ1-3; D is possibly TRBD1 (5 bases). The CDR3 has 14 amino acids. V dropped 0 bases and J dropped 3 bases, with 6 bases sitting between them. Germline CDR1 is LGHDT and CDR2 is YNNKEL (reference sequence). CDR3 in amino acids: CASSQDRDGNTIYF. The CDR3 DNA reads TGTGCCAGCAGCCAAGACAGGGATGGAAACACCATATATTTT.

This clone was counted a few times. CDR3 sequence: CASRARDRDSYEQYV. DNA for the CDR3: TGTGCCAGCAGGGCCCGGGACAGGGATTCCTACGAGCAGTACGTC. The chain is built from TRBV27 and TRBJ2-7; TRBD1 aligns across 9 bases. The CDR3 has 15 residues. Trimming at V came to 6 bases and at J to 1 base, leaving 7 bases not matched to a gene. Germline lookup yields CDR1 MNHEY and CDR2 SMNVEV (reference sequence).

The chain recombines TRBV5-4 with TRBJ2-3; D gene unclear. CDR1 SGHNT and CDR2 YYREEE come from the germline V gene (reference sequence). With 2 bases removed from V and 1 base from J, the gap between germline ends came to 8 bases. The CDR3 spans 14 residues. CDR3 nucleotides: TGTGCCAGCAGCTTCGAGACGGGCACAGATACGCAGTATTTT. The encoded protein is CASSFETGTDTQYF.

The chain combines TRBV10-3 with TRBJ2-1; 7 bases fit TRBD2. The CDR3 loop spans 14 amino acids. V was pared by 6 bases and J by 5 bases, with 7 bases of the junction left unmatched. From germline, CDR1 is ENHRY and CDR2 SYGVKD. The chain's CDR3 is CAISSGTINNEQFF. For the CDR3, the DNA is TGTGCCATCAGCTCCGGGACTATAAACAATGAGCAGTTCTTC.

This chain connects TRBV11-3 to TRBJ1-1; D uncertain. There are 13 residues in the CDR3. Trimming cost V 1 base and J 4 bases, with 7 bases left between them. Germline loops: CDR1 SGHNT, CDR2 YENEEA. The CDR3 DNA follows: TGTGCCAGCAGCTTAGTCCCTGGCACTGAAGCTTTCTTT. Translated, it gives CASSLVPGTEAFF.

The rearrangement uses TRBV28 and TRBJ1-5; TRBD1 might be the D (6 bases). Germline V CDR1 and CDR2: MDHEN, SYDVKM. Trimming left V 5 bases short and J 5 bases short, with 16 bases between. The CDR3 has 15 residues. The CDR3 sequence is CASSTWGGLDQPQHF. CDR3 bases: TGTGCCAGCAGTACCTGGGGGGGCCTCGATCAGCCCCAGCATTTT.

This chain uses TRBV4-1 with TRBJ1-2; TRBD1 is a possible D gene (5 bases). V lost 0 bases and J 8 bases, leaving 16 bases between the germline ends. Per germline, CDR1 MGHRA and CDR2 YSYEKL. The CDR3 extends over 15 amino acids. The CDR3: CASSQDSAGTEGYTF. In DNA form, the CDR3 reads TGCGCCAGCAGCCAAGATAGTGCAGGGACGGAGGGCTACACCTTC.

The chain employs TRBV14 and TRBJ1-2, with no clear D. This CDR3 is built from 11 residues. Between the trimmed V and J ends, which lost 8 bases and 4 bases, there was a span of 8 bases. The germline gives CDR1 SGHDN, CDR2 FVKESK. The CDR3, as DNA: TGTGCCAGCGTGTCGGGCTATGGCTACACCTTC. Encoded protein: CASVSGYGYTF.

The chain is built from TRBV11-2 and TRBJ2-7; 7 bases fit TRBD2. CDR1 is SGHAT, CDR2 FQNNGV, per germline. The CDR3 is made up of 13 amino acids. The J segment lost 7 bases and the V segment lost 3 bases, leaving 6 bases of the junction unmatched. The CDR3 region is CASSFSGGGEQYV. The CDR3 DNA reads TGTGCCAGCAGCTTCTCGGGGGGTGGAGAGCAGTACGTC.

The chain carries TRBV6-2 or TRBV6-3 and TRBJ2-1; D remains unclear. The germline CDR1 and CDR2 sequences are MNHEY and SVGEGT. V was clipped by 5 bases and J by 5 bases, with 7 bases between them. The CDR3 contains 12 residues. The CDR3 reads CASSPWDNEQFF. The CDR3 DNA sequence: TGTGCCAGCAGTCCGTGGGACAATGAGCAGTTCTTC.

This clone turned up a few times. The rearrangement joins TRBV18 to TRBJ1-3, with D perhaps TRBD1 (6 bases). Per germline, CDR1 KGHSH and CDR2 LQKENI. The CDR3 loop spans 14 amino acids. V shed 5 bases and J shed 4 bases, with 12 bases lying between them. The CDR3 DNA reads as TGTGCCAGCTCAGCCGACAGGAACGGAAACACCATATATTTT. Translation: CASSADRNGNTIYF.

The rearrangement joins TRBV5-1 to TRBJ1-1, with D tentatively TRBD1 (5 bases). Germline values: CDR1 SGHRS, CDR2 YFSETQ. Trimming stripped 0 bases from V and 2 bases from J, with 11 bases between. The CDR3 has 15 amino acids. CDR3 sequence (DNA): TGCGCCAGCAGCTTGGATAGGGGTATCAACACTGAAGCTTTCTTT. Amino acids: CASSLDRGINTEAFF. The variable domain in full, completed from reference TRBV5-1 and TRBJ1-1, reads KAGVTQTPRYLIKTRGQQVTLSCSPISGHRSVSWYQQTPGQGLQFLFEYFSETQRNKGNFPGRFSGRQFSNSRSEMNVSTLELGDSALYLCASSLDRGINTEAFFGQGTRLTVV.

The V gene is TRBV5-1, the J gene TRBJ2-1; possibly TRBD1 for D (6 bases). This CDR3 contains 11 residues. Germline lookup yields CDR1 SGHRS and CDR2 YFSETQ. The V end lost 5 bases, the J end lost 13 bases, and 13 bases lay between the germline ends. This chain's CDR3 is CASRGAGVQFF. CDR3 sequence (DNA): TGCGCCAGCAGAGGGGCAGGGGTTCAGTTCTTC.

This chain connects TRBV9 to TRBJ2-6; 7 positions agree with TRBD1. Germline V gene sequence: CDR1 SGDLS, CDR2 YYNGEE. V was pared by 3 bases and J by 0 bases, with 3 bases of the junction left unmatched. The CDR3 loop spans 16 amino acids. The CDR3 sequence: CASSAGQPSGANVLTF. The CDR3 region has the DNA TGTGCCAGCAGCGCGGGACAGCCCTCTGGGGCCAACGTCCTGACTTTC.

The rearrangement links TRBV4-2 to TRBJ2-2; 9 nucleotides align to TRBD2. The junction had 5 bases not matched to a gene; V was cut back by 2 bases and J by 4 bases. The CDR3 runs to 16 residues. CDR1 and CDR2 from the germline V gene are LGHNA and YNFKEQ. CDR3 amino acids: CASSQNEREVTGELFF. In DNA, the CDR3 is TGTGCCAGCAGCCAAAATGAGCGGGAGGTCACCGGGGAGCTGTTTTTT.

The chain carries TRBV4-2 and TRBJ2-2; D is possibly TRBD2 (5 bases). Germline CDR1 LGHNA, CDR2 YNFKEQ. Trimming took off 3 bases at V and 5 bases at J, with 16 bases between the two ends. This CDR3 has 16 amino acids. DNA of the CDR3: TGTGCCAGCAGCCAGGAAACTAGTGGGGAAACCGGGGAGCTGTTTTTT. Amino acid sequence: CASSQETSGETGELFF.

The J gene is TRBJ1-2, the V gene TRBV5-1; 9 bases are a match to TRBD1. Germline assignment: CDR1 SGHRS and CDR2 YFSETQ. With 0 bases clipped from V and 7 bases from J, the junction kept 13 bases outside the gene matches. The CDR3 runs 17 residues. The CDR3, as DNA: TGCGCCAGCAGCTTGGGCACAGGGGGCGAATTTCGAAGTGGCTACACCTTC. Encoded protein: CASSLGTGGEFRSGYTF.

The chain employs TRBV5-4 and TRBJ1-2; no reliable D call. This CDR3 has 13 amino acids. The germline gives CDR1 SGHNT, CDR2 YYREEE (reference sequence). V gave up 0 bases and J gave up 2 bases, with 5 bases separating them. CDR3 bases: TGTGCCAGCAGCTTGGAAAAGAACTATGGCTACACCTTC. It codes for CASSLEKNYGYTF.